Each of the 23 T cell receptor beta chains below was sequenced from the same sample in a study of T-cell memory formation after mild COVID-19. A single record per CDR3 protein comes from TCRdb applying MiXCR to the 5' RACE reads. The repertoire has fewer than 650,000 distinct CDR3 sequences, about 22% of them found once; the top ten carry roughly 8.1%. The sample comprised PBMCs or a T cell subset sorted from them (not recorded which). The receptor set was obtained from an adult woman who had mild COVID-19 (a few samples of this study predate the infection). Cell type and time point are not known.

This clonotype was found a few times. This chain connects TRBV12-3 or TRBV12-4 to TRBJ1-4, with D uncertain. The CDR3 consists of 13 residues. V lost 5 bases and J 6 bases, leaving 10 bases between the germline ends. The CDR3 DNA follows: TGTGCCAGCAGTCCTAGACACTATGAAAAACTGTTTTTT. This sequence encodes CASSPRHYEKLFF.

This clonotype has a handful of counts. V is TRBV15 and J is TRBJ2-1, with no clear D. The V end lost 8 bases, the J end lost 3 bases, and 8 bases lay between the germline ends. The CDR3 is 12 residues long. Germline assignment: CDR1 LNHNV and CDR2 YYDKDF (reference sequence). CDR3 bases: TGTGCCACCGCGCACAGCTACAATGAGCAGTTCTTC. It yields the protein CATAHSYNEQFF.

CDR3 sequence reads: CASSPFGKGDSPLHF. CDR3 in DNA: TGTGCCAGCAGCCCTTTCGGGAAAGGGGATTCACCCCTCCACTTT. The chain links TRBV14 to TRBJ1-6; a weak D match, TRBD1 (5 bases). V lost 4 bases to trimming and J lost 8 bases, with 15 bases between them. The length of the CDR3 is 15 residues. CDR1 is SGHDN, CDR2 FVKESK, per germline.

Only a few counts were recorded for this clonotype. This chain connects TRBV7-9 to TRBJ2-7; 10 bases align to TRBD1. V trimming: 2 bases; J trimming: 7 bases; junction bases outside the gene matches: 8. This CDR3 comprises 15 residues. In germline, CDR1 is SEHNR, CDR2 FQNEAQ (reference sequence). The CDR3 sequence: CASSLRQGAPVEQYF. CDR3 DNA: TGTGCCAGCAGCTTAAGACAGGGGGCCCCTGTGGAGCAGTACTTC.

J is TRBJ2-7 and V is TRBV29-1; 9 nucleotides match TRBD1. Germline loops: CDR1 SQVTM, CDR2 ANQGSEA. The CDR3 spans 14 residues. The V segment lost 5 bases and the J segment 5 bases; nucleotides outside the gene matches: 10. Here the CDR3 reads CSVKGQGDFDEQYF. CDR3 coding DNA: TGCAGCGTTAAGGGACAGGGAGATTTCGACGAGCAGTACTTC.

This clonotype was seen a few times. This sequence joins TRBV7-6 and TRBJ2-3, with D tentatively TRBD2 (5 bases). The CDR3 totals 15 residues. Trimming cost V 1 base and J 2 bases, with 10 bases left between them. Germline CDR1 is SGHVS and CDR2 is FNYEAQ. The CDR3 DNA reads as TGTGCCAGCAGCTTAGGCGGGTTTTCCACAGATACGCAGTATTTT. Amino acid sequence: CASSLGGFSTDTQYF.

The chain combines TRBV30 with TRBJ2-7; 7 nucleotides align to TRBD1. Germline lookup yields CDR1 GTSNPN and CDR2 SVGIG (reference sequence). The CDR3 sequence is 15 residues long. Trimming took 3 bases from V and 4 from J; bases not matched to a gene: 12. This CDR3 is CAWSDPGQARYEQYF. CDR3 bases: TGTGCCTGGAGCGACCCCGGACAGGCGCGTTACGAGCAGTACTTC.

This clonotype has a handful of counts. DNA for the CDR3: TGTGCCAGCAGTTTAATGGTTGTGCGGGGAAGTGATACGCAGTATTTT. Protein sequence: CASSLMVVRGSDTQYF. This chain links TRBV12-3 or TRBV12-4 with TRBJ2-3; tentatively, D is TRBD2 (6 bases). CDR3 length: 16 residues. Trimming took 2 bases from V and 6 from J, leaving 18 bases between them.

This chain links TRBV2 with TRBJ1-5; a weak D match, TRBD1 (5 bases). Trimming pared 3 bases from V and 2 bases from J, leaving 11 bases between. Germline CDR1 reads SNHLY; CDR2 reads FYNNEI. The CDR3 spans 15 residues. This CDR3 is CASSEGGLGNQPQHF. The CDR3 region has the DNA TGTGCCAGCAGTGAGGGGGGACTCGGCAATCAGCCCCAGCATTTT.

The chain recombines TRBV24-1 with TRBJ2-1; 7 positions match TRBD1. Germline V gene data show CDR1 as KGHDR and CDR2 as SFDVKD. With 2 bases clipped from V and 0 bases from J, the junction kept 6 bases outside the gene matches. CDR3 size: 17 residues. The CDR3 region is CATSDSRTGVSYNEQFF. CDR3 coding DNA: TGTGCCACCAGTGATTCCCGGACAGGTGTCTCCTACAATGAGCAGTTCTTC.

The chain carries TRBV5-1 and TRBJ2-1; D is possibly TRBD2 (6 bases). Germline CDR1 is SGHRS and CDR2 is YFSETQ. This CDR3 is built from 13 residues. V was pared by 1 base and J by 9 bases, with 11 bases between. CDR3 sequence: CASSLMEGSEQFF. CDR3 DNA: TGCGCCAGCAGCTTGATGGAGGGTTCTGAGCAGTTCTTC. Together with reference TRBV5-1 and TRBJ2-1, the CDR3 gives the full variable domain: KAGVTQTPRYLIKTRGQQVTLSCSPISGHRSVSWYQQTPGQGLQFLFEYFSETQRNKGNFPGRFSGRQFSNSRSEMNVSTLELGDSALYLCASSLMEGSEQFFGPGTRLTVL.

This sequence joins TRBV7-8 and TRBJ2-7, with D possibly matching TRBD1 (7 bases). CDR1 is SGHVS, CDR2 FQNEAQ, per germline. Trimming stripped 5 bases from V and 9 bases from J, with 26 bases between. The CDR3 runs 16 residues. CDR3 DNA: TGTGCCAGCAGCCCGGCCCCTTTCATTCAGGGGGGAGTGCAGTACTTC. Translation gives CASSPAPFIQGGVQYF.

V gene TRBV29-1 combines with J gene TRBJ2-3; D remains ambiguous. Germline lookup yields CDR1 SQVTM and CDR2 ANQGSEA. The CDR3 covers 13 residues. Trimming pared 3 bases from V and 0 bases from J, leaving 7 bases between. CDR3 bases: TGCAGCGTTGATTCTTCTAGCACAGATACGCAGTATTTT. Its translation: CSVDSSSTDTQYF.

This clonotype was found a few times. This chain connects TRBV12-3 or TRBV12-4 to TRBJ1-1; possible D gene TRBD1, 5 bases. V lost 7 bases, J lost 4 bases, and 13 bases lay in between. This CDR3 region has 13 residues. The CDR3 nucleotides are TGTGCCAGCATTAAACACGGGGGCACTGAAGCTTTCTTT. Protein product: CASIKHGGTEAFF.

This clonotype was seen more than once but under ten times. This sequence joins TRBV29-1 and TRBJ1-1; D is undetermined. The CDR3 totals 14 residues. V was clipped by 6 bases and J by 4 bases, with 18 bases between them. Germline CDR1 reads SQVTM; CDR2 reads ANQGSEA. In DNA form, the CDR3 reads TGCAGCGTCAGGATCCAACCTGGAGGCACTGAAGCTTTCTTT. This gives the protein CSVRIQPGGTEAFF.

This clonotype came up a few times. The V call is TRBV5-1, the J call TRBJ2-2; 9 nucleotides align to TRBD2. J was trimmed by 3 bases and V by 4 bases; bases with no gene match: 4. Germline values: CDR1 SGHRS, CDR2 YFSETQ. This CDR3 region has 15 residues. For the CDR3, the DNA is TGCGCCAGCAGCATTACTAGCGGGTACACCGGGGAGCTGTTTTTT. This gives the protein CASSITSGYTGELFF.

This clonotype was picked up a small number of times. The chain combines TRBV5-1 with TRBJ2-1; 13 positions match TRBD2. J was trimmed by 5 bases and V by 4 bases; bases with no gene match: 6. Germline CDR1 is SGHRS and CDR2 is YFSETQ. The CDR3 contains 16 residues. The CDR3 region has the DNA TGCGCCAGCAGCCAAGGGACTAGCGGGGTTGACAATGAGCAGTTCTTC. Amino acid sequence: CASSQGTSGVDNEQFF.

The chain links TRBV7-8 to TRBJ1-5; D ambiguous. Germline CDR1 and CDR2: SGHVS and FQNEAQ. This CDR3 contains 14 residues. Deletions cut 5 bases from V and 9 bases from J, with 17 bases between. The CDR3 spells CASSLLRSLWPQHF. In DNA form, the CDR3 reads TGTGCCAGCAGCCTCCTCCGTTCGTTATGGCCCCAGCATTTT.

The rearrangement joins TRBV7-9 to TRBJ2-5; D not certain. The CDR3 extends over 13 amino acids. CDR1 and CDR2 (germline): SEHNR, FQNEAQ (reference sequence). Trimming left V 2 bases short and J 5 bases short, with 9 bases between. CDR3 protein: CASSLRLRETQYF. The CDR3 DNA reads TGTGCCAGCAGCTTACGCCTCCGGGAGACCCAGTACTTC.

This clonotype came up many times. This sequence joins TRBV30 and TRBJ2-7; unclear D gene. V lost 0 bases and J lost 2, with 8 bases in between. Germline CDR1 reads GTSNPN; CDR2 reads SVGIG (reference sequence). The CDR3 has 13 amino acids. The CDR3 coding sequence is TGTGCCTGGAGTGTCGCCAGCGCCTACGAGCAGTACTTC. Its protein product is CAWSVASAYEQYF.

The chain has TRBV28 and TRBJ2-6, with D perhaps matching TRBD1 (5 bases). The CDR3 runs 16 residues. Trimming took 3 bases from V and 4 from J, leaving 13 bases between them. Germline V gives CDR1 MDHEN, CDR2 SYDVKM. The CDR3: CASSFPRATGANVLTF. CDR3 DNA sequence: TGTGCCAGCAGTTTCCCCAGGGCTACCGGGGCCAACGTCCTGACTTTC.

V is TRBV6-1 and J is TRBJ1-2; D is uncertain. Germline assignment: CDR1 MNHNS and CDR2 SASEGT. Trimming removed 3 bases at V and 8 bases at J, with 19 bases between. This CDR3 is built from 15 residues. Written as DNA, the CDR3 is TGTGCCAGCAGTGACCCACTGGAGAATTTTAAGGGCTACACCTTC. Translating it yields CASSDPLENFKGYTF.

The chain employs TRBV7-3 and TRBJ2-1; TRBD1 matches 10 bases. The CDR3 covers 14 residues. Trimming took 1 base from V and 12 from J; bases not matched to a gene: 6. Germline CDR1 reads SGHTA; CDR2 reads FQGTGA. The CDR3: CASSLKGTGVPQFF. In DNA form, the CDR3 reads TGTGCCAGCAGCTTAAAAGGGACAGGGGTCCCGCAGTTCTTC.